This T cell receptor beta chain was retrieved from a study of cytotoxic CD8 clonotypes in ibrutinib-treated CLL. On this clone: Its antigen is not known.

Only in-frame clones appear in the TCRdb table, and some are missing; sequencing was by immunoSEQ multiplex PCR. The sample holds tens of thousands of clones, approximately 71% seen once. Roughly 2 micrograms of genomic DNA from cryopreserved PBMCs went into TCR beta libraries. Study-wide findings and caveats: Clonality was higher at ibrutinib response and returned toward baseline at progression.

The sequence derives from a human donor with chronic lymphocytic leukemia. Source: PBMCs, taken after 12 months of ibrutinib treatment.

CDR3 protein: CASSPQSSGANVLTF. CDR3 in DNA: TGTGCCAGCAGCCCCCAGAGCTCTGGGGCCAACGTCCTGACTTTC. The chain links TRBV5-4 to TRBJ2-6; D is uncertain. This CDR3 is 15 amino acids long. CDR1 is SGHNT, CDR2 YYREEE, per germline (reference sequence). V was trimmed by 4 bases and J by 0 bases, leaving 8 bases between them.